The rows below give T cell receptor beta chains drawn from one sample of a study of blood T cell repertoires in COVID-19. The assay was immunoSEQ multiplex PCR, and TCRdb's table has in-frame clones only and misses some. The sample yields roughly 570,000 clones, 85% to 90% seen once. The sequencing input was peripheral blood. Receptors originate from a woman aged 50 to 60 with COVID-19, enrolled during active disease. CDR3s include the opening cysteine and the closing phenylalanine or tryptophan. A D gene is named only where the DNA matches it firmly. Only some rows state a clone size, as once, few, many or a class for expanded clones.

size,V,J,D,CDR3,DNA
-,TRBV3-1/TRBV3-2,TRBJ1-1,TRBD1,CASSTRDRVPGAFF,TGTGCCAGCAGCACCCGGGACAGGGTTCCCGGAGCTTTCTTT
few,TRBV5-1,TRBJ1-1,-,CASNLGDHTEAFF,TGCGCCAGCAACCTCGGGGATCACACTGAAGCTTTCTTT
-,TRBV5-1,TRBJ2-1,-,CASSPYYDRYNEQFF,TGCGCCAGCAGCCCCTATTACGACAGATACAATGAGCAGTTCTTC
once,TRBV5-1,TRBJ2-1,-,CASSLAGLTDEQFF,TGCGCCAGCAGCTTGGCAGGGCTTACGGATGAGCAGTTCTTC
-,TRBV12-3/TRBV12-4,TRBJ1-2,TRBD1,CASSGQGPYGYTF,TGTGCCAGCAGTGGACAGGGGCCCTATGGCTACACCTTC
-,TRBV29-1,TRBJ2-3,-,CSVLAVSTDTQYF,TGCAGCGTCTTAGCGGTTAGCACAGATACGCAGTATTTT
-,TRBV13,TRBJ2-3,-,CASSLRTTISTDTQYF,TGTGCCAGCAGCCTCAGGACTACAATTAGCACAGATACGCAGTATTTT
-,TRBV7-2,TRBJ1-2,-,CASSSRDTVTNYGYTF,TGTGCCAGCAGCTCGAGGGACACCGTGACTAACTATGGCTACACCTTC
-,TRBV6-4,TRBJ1-1,-,CASSESSAGLAEAFF,TGTGCCAGCAGTGAGTCGAGCGCTGGCTTGGCTGAAGCTTTCTTT
-,TRBV7-9,TRBJ1-1,-,CASSLRRTEAFF,TGTGCCAGCAGCCTCAGAAGAACTGAAGCTTTCTTT
-,TRBV5-6,TRBJ1-2,TRBD1,CASSFGQAYYGYTF,TGTGCCAGCAGCTTTGGACAGGCATACTATGGCTACACCTTC
-,TRBV5-1,TRBJ1-2,-,CASSQEGRGGYGYTF,TGCGCCAGCAGCCAGGAGGGGAGGGGAGGCTATGGCTACACCTTC
-,TRBV27,TRBJ2-2,TRBD1,CASLGQVANTGELFF,TGTGCCAGTTTAGGACAGGTCGCGAACACCGGGGAGCTGTTTTTT
-,TRBV5-4,TRBJ2-7,TRBD1,CASSLAGGSHYEQYF,TGTGCCAGCAGCTTGGCAGGGGGCAGCCACTACGAGCAGTACTTC
-,TRBV7-6,TRBJ1-1,-,CASSRGFGTEAFF,TGTGCCAGCAGTCGGGGTTTCGGGACTGAAGCTTTCTTT
-,TRBV19,TRBJ2-2,TRBD2,CASSSSGGPFGELFF,TGTGCCAGTAGTAGTAGCGGGGGACCATTCGGGGAGCTGTTTTTT
-,TRBV18,TRBJ1-1,-,CASSRGGLNTEAFF,TGTGCCAGCTCTCGGGGGGGTCTAAACACTGAAGCTTTCTTT
-,TRBV6-5,TRBJ2-7,-,CASSQQDRTETVQYF,TGTGCCAGCAGCCAACAAGACAGGACAGAAACCGTGCAGTACTTC
-,TRBV9,TRBJ2-7,-,CASSSKTSSYEQYF,TGTGCCAGCAGCTCCAAGACAAGCTCCTACGAGCAGTACTTC
-,TRBV10-3,TRBJ2-5,-,CAISESTGAGGRETQYF,TGTGCCATCAGTGAGTCGACTGGAGCGGGTGGGCGGGAGACCCAGTACTTC
-,TRBV7-2,TRBJ1-2,-,CASSPGRYGYTF,TGTGCCAGCAGCCCTGGTCGGTATGGCTACACCTTC
-,TRBV7-2,TRBJ2-1,TRBD2,CASSFRAGAYNEQFF,TGTGCCAGCAGCTTTAGAGCGGGGGCCTACAATGAGCAGTTCTTC
-,TRBV30,TRBJ1-6,TRBD1,CAWDRENSPLHF,TGTGCCTGGGACAGGGAGAATTCACCCCTCCACTTT
-,TRBV2,TRBJ1-5,-,CASSSKSGYDQPQHF,TGTGCCAGCAGTTCCAAGTCCGGGTACGATCAGCCCCAGCATTTT
-,TRBV10-1,TRBJ2-1,TRBD2,CASSGERGGVEQFF,TGCGCCAGCAGTGGGGAGCGGGGGGGCGTTGAGCAGTTCTTC
-,TRBV2,TRBJ2-6,-,CASRVQAGANVLTF,TGTGCCAGCAGGGTACAGGCTGGGGCCAACGTCCTGACTTTC
-,TRBV14,TRBJ1-1,-,CASSQINFEAFF,TGTGCCAGCAGCCAAATTAATTTTGAAGCTTTCTTT
-,TRBV11-2,TRBJ2-5,TRBD2,CASSVGLAGGLGETQYF,TGTGCCAGCAGCGTGGGGCTAGCGGGGGGGCTTGGAGAGACCCAGTACTTC
-,TRBV11-2,TRBJ2-2,-,CASSLGGFANTGELFF,TGTGCCAGCAGCTTAGGAGGGTTCGCGAACACCGGGGAGCTGTTTTTT
-,TRBV6-5,TRBJ2-7,TRBD2,CASSSGGGVGSYEQYF,TGTGCCAGCAGTTCCGGGGGGGGAGTTGGCTCCTACGAGCAGTACTTC
-,TRBV6-4,TRBJ2-1,-,CASSEEGAGTYNEQFF,TGTGCCAGCAGTGAAGAGGGGGCGGGGACCTACAATGAGCAGTTCTTC
few,TRBV10-2,TRBJ1-2,-,CASRDSTNYGYTF,TGCGCCAGCAGGGACAGTACTAACTATGGCTACACCTTC
-,TRBV21-1,TRBJ1-5,-,CASSPLGQGVRQPQHF,TGTGCCAGCAGCCCTCTGGGACAGGGAGTGCGTCAGCCCCAGCATTTT
-,TRBV11-2,TRBJ2-1,TRBD1,CASSRDRGLYNEQFF,TGTGCCAGCAGCAGAGACAGGGGGCTTTACAATGAGCAGTTCTTC
-,TRBV19,TRBJ2-1,TRBD2,CASSIGGAYNEQFF,TGTGCCAGTAGTATCGGGGGGGCCTACAATGAGCAGTTCTTC
-,TRBV18,TRBJ1-4,-,CASSPLAGTNEKLFF,TGTGCCAGCTCACCTCTCGCAGGAACTAATGAAAAACTGTTTTTT
-,TRBV9,TRBJ2-3,TRBD2,CASSVALAGSDTQYF,TGTGCCAGCAGCGTAGCTCTAGCGGGGTCAGATACGCAGTATTTT